This T cell receptor (beta chain) was sequenced in a study of T cells in Graves' hyperthyroidism and ophthalmopathy. The table lists this clonotype with many counts. The study based diagnoses on clinical symptoms, serum thyroxine and TRAb, thyroid ultrasound and orbital computed tomography. Regions amplified from RNA transcripts were the TCR beta CDR3 regions. TCR CDR3 regions were first amplified by RT-PCR with HTBI primers. TCRdb ran MiXCR on the multiplex PCR reads and lists one entry per CDR3 protein. The sample includes fewer than 350,000 distinct CDR3 sequences, around 18% of them seen just once. There are 14 residues in the CDR3. Trimming left V 0 bases short and J 8 bases short, with 14 bases between. Looked up from germline, CDR1 is SGHRS and CDR2 is YFSETQ.

The rearrangement uses TRBV5-1 and TRBJ1-1; D possibly corresponds to TRBD1 (5 bases). The sequence was collected from a woman in her 40s with Graves' ophthalmopathy. Material for sequencing was blood. CDR3 amino acids: CASSLVGGTGEAFF. As DNA, the CDR3 is TGCGCCAGCAGCTTGGTAGGCGGGACGGGAGAAGCTTTCTTT.